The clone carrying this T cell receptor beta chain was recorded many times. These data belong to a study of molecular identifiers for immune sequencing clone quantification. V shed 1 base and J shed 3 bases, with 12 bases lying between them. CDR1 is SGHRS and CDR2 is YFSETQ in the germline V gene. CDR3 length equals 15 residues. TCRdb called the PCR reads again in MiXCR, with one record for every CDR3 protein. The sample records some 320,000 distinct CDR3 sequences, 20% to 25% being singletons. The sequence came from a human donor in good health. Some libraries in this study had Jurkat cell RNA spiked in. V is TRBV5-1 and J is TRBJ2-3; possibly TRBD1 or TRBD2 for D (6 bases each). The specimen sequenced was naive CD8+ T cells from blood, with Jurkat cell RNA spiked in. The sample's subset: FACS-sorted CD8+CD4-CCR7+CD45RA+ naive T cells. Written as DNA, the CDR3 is TGCGCCAGCAGCTTGAGGGGGGCTGGTACAGATACGCAGTATTTT. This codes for CASSLRGAGTDTQYF.